This TCR beta chain was documented in a study of T cell responses to AZD1222 COVID-19 vaccine. Whole-study results and caveats: There were mostly white British donors and more females than males, and clonal diversity was possibly underestimated. Among vaccine-associated CD4 TCRs, coverage spanned spike, with dominance at 160-218 and 743-854. Baseline seropositivity characterized only a handful of AZD1222 recipients.

Worth noting for this clone: Antigen: not known.

Germline-derived CDR1 and CDR2 are LNHDA and SQIVND (reference sequence). The CDR3 extends over 15 amino acids. Trimming stripped 3 bases from V and 3 bases from J, with 15 bases between. This table comes from immunoSEQ multiplex PCR, and its TCRdb copy is limited to in-frame clones, with some not included. This table has around 140,000 clones, 85% to 95% appearing once. The origin of this receptor is an adult who had recovered from COVID-19. The chain is built from TRBV19 and TRBJ2-7; tentatively, D is TRBD2 (7 bases). Sequencing was performed on peripheral blood, taken after recovery from COVID-19. DNA of the CDR3: TGTGCCAGTAGTATCTGGGGGGGCAGGGACTACGAGCAGTACTTC. It codes for CASSIWGGRDYEQYF.